This T cell receptor (beta chain) is from a study of T cell responses to AZD1222 COVID-19 vaccine. The overall study: Second-dose intervals of approximately 4 or approximately 12 weeks were pooled. The study, taken as a whole, reports: Sampling that yielded the repertoires occurred only after the peak T cell response.

The V gene end was trimmed by 5 bases and the J gene end by 2 bases; junction bases not matched to a gene: 12. The CDR3 has 16 amino acids. Germline CDR1 is SGHTA and CDR2 is FQGTGA. A word on this clone: Its target is unknown.

Data came from immunoSEQ multiplex PCR; TCRdb stores just in-frame clones and leaves some out. Among over 90,000 clones, 91% were seen once, and the ten largest hold 35% to 50%. The chain has TRBV7-3 and TRBJ2-7, with 7 nucleotides matching TRBD1. The specimen was peripheral blood, collected on day 0 of AZD1222 vaccination. The receptor comes from an adult in good health. In DNA form, the CDR3 reads TGTGCCAGCAGCCCAAACGGACAGGAGCCCCCCTACGAGCAGTACTTC. Amino acid sequence: CASSPNGQEPPYEQYF.